Shown below are 18 T cell receptor beta chains from a single sample sequenced in a study of blood T cell repertoires in COVID-19. Here immunoSEQ multiplex PCR was the method, and the copy in TCRdb shows in-frame clones only, minus some. The sample lists some 100,000 clones, 88% seen once, with 5.5% to 8% in the top ten. The source material was peripheral blood. These receptors were taken from a woman in her fifties or sixties with acute or convalescent COVID-19.

The rearrangement links TRBV5-4 to TRBJ2-1, with 10 positions matching TRBD2. V shed 4 bases, J shed 4 bases, and the junction held 11 bases outside the gene matches. CDR3 length: 17 amino acids. In germline, CDR1 is SGHNT, CDR2 YYREEE (reference sequence). This CDR3 is CASSRSAGGIRYNEQFF. In DNA, the CDR3 is TGTGCCAGCAGCCGTTCAGCGGGAGGGATTCGGTACAATGAGCAGTTCTTC. Together with reference TRBV5-4 and TRBJ2-1, the CDR3 gives the full variable domain: ETGVTQSPTHLIKTRGQQVTLRCSSQSGHNTVSWYQQALGQGPQFIFQYYREEENGRGNFPPRFSGLQFPNYSSELNVNALELDDSALYLCASSRSAGGIRYNEQFFGPGTRLTVL.

The genes are TRBV7-3 and TRBJ1-2; TRBD1 agrees at 8 bases. This CDR3 contains 15 residues. Germline CDR1 is SGHTA and CDR2 is FQGTGA. After removal of 5 bases from V and 3 bases from J, the junction contained 8 bases not matched to a gene. CDR3: CASSPGTGRYYGYTF. In nucleotides, the CDR3 is TGTGCCAGCAGCCCCGGGACAGGACGTTACTATGGCTACACCTTC.

The J gene is TRBJ1-1, the V gene TRBV24-1; tentatively, D is TRBD1 (5 bases). With 9 bases removed from V and 2 bases from J, the gap between germline ends came to 21 bases. CDR3 length: 16 amino acids. The germline CDR1 and CDR2 sequences are KGHDR and SFDVKD. The CDR3 is CATRETEGLGNTEAFF. Here the CDR3 DNA reads TGTGCCACCCGGGAAACCGAGGGACTAGGAAACACTGAAGCTTTCTTT.

This clone showed up just once. J is TRBJ2-1 and V is TRBV3-1 (or the pseudogene TRBV3-2); D is perhaps TRBD2 (5 bases). Germline-derived CDR1 and CDR2 are LGHDT and YNNKEL (reference sequence). The CDR3 extends over 16 amino acids. The ends were cut back, 1 base at V and 3 bases at J, with 13 bases in the middle. CDR3 nucleotides: TGTGCCAGCAGCCAAGGGTTGCGGGCAAGCTACAATGAGCAGTTCTTC. It translates to CASSQGLRASYNEQFF.

This clone was detected once. The rearrangement links TRBV7-9 to TRBJ2-4; a possible D gene is TRBD1 (6 bases). Trimming pared 1 base from V and 7 bases from J, leaving 14 bases between. The V gene's germline CDR1 is SEHNR and CDR2 FQNEAQ (reference sequence). The CDR3 runs 15 residues. CDR3 in DNA: TGTGCCAGCAGCTTAGAAGGGGGATCTTCGAACATTCAGTACTTC. It encodes CASSLEGGSSNIQYF.

The genes are TRBV20-1 and TRBJ2-3; D gene unclear. The V gene's germline CDR1 is DFQATT and CDR2 SNEGSKA (reference sequence). This CDR3 comprises 11 residues. Trimming removed 1 base from V and 12 bases from J, with 11 bases in between. The CDR3 DNA sequence: TGCAGTGCTAGAGGAGGAACTCTCCAGTATTTT. Its protein is CSARGGTLQYF.

The V and J genes are TRBV11-2 and TRBJ2-3; D remains unclear. Germline values: CDR1 SGHAT, CDR2 FQNNGV. Between the trimmed V and J ends, which lost 5 bases and 2 bases, there was a span of 14 bases. The CDR3 is 15 residues long. The chain's CDR3 is CASSPHGQTTDTQYF. The CDR3 DNA is TGTGCCAGCAGCCCACATGGGCAGACCACAGATACGCAGTATTTT.

This clone was counted only a few times. The rearrangement joins TRBV5-1 to TRBJ2-3, with a tentative D call TRBD2 (5 bases). Germline CDR1 SGHRS, CDR2 YFSETQ. V lost 0 bases, J lost 6 bases, and 11 bases lay in between. This CDR3 region has 14 residues. In DNA form, the CDR3 reads TGCGCCAGCAGCTTGGAGGCGTCGGGGGATACGCAGTATTTT. It is translated as CASSLEASGDTQYF.

V is TRBV30 and J is TRBJ2-1; 15 bases agree with TRBD2. With V trimmed by 0 bases and J by 8 bases, 5 bases remained unmatched. The germline CDR1 and CDR2 sequences are GTSNPN and SVGIG (reference sequence). The CDR3 has 16 residues. The CDR3 here is CAWSVGLAGGPDEQFF. In nucleotides, the CDR3 is TGTGCCTGGAGTGTAGGACTAGCGGGAGGGCCGGATGAGCAGTTCTTC.

J is TRBJ2-1 and V is TRBV5-1, with 11 bases that match TRBD2. V gave up 4 bases and J gave up 0 bases; unmatched junction bases: 15. There are 20 residues in the CDR3. CDR1 SGHRS and CDR2 YFSETQ come from the germline V gene. The CDR3 loop is CASSVVGLAGGPSSYNEQFF. CDR3 DNA: TGCGCCAGCAGCGTGGTGGGCCTAGCGGGAGGCCCGAGCTCCTACAATGAGCAGTTCTTC. Full variable domain (outside the CDR3, taken from reference TRBV5-1 and TRBJ2-1): KAGVTQTPRYLIKTRGQQVTLSCSPISGHRSVSWYQQTPGQGLQFLFEYFSETQRNKGNFPGRFSGRQFSNSRSEMNVSTLELGDSALYLCASSVVGLAGGPSSYNEQFFGPGTRLTVL.

V and J are TRBV7-2 and TRBJ2-4; 8 bases align to TRBD2. CDR3 size: 14 residues. Germline CDR1 reads SGHTA; CDR2 reads FQGNSA. V lost 5 bases, J lost 5 bases, and 5 bases stayed unmatched. CDR3 sequence reads: CASSLTGLENIQYF. The DNA of the CDR3 is TGTGCCAGCAGCCTAACGGGACTAGAAAACATTCAGTACTTC.

This chain links TRBV15 with TRBJ1-3; a weak D match, TRBD1 (6 bases). CDR1 and CDR2 (germline): LNHNV, YYDKDF (reference sequence). The V end lost 0 bases, the J end lost 4 bases, and 13 bases lay between the germline ends. The CDR3 runs to 16 residues. Here the CDR3 reads CATSRDLAGVGNTIYF. The CDR3 coding sequence is TGTGCCACCAGCAGAGATCTTGCAGGGGTCGGAAACACCATATATTTT.

This chain connects TRBV3-1 (or the pseudogene TRBV3-2) to TRBJ1-3; D possibly corresponds to TRBD1 (6 bases). Trimming took off 0 bases at V and 5 bases at J, with 17 bases between the two ends. Germline lookup yields CDR1 LGHDT and CDR2 YNNKEL (reference sequence). The CDR3 consists of 17 residues. This CDR3 reads CASSQDRGSGIRNTIYF. The DNA of the CDR3 is TGTGCCAGCAGCCAAGACAGGGGCTCCGGTATCAGAAACACCATATATTTT.

This chain connects TRBV19 to TRBJ2-2, with 9 positions matching TRBD1. The CDR3 runs to 18 residues. Germline V CDR1 and CDR2: LNHDA, SQIVND (reference sequence). Trimming at V came to 3 bases and at J to 3 bases, leaving 11 bases not matched to a gene. In nucleotides, the CDR3 is TGTGCCAGTAGTATTCCCCTATGGACAGGGGAGGACACCGGGGAGCTGTTTTTT. Amino acids: CASSIPLWTGEDTGELFF.

The chain combines TRBV2 with TRBJ2-2; a weak D match, TRBD1 (6 bases). The germline V gene encodes CDR1 SNHLY and CDR2 FYNNEI. V was shortened by 5 bases and J by 7 bases, with 20 bases between the two germline ends. The CDR3 covers 16 residues. DNA for the CDR3: TGTGCCAGCAGTTTCCCTGGGGTGCTAGGGGGCGGGGAGCTGTTTTTT. Its translation: CASSFPGVLGGGELFF.

This sequence joins TRBV12-3 or TRBV12-4 and TRBJ2-1, with TRBD2 as a possible D gene (5 bases). Trimming took 6 bases from V and 9 from J, leaving 15 bases between them. The CDR3 is 13 residues long. The CDR3, as DNA: TGTGCCAGCAGCGCCTTTAGCGAAGCTGAGCAGTTCTTC. Its protein product is CASSAFSEAEQFF.

V gene TRBV10-3 combines with J gene TRBJ1-5; unclear D gene. CDR1 is ENHRY, CDR2 SYGVKD, per germline. The CDR3 totals 13 residues. V lost 11 bases, J lost 0 bases, and 11 bases lay in between. CDR3 DNA: TGTGCCTCCGGAGCAGTTAGCAATCAGCCCCAGCATTTT. It specifies CASGAVSNQPQHF.

The rearrangement uses TRBV14 and TRBJ2-7, with D tentatively TRBD1 (5 bases). V dropped 11 bases and J dropped 0 bases, with 14 bases sitting between them. The CDR3 is made up of 13 amino acids. The V gene's germline CDR1 is SGHDN and CDR2 FVKESK. The CDR3 region is CASRDRNSYEQYF. The CDR3 nucleotides are TGTGCCTCCCGTGACAGAAACTCCTACGAGCAGTACTTC. Filled out from reference TRBV14 and TRBJ2-7, the complete variable domain reads EAGVTQFPSHSVIEKGQTVTLRCDPISGHDNLYWYRRVMGKEIKFLLHFVKESKQDESGMPNNRFLAERTGGTYSTLKVQPAELEDSGVYFCASRDRNSYEQYFGPGTRLTVT.